This T cell receptor (beta chain) was documented in a study of OX40 agonist ivuxolimab in advanced cancers. The wider study: Ivuxolimab, an agonist antibody against OX40 (CD134), was given to patients.

Trimming took 7 bases from V and 8 from J; bases not matched to a gene: 7. This CDR3 contains 12 residues. Germline CDR1 is SNHLY and CDR2 is FYNNEI. Here immunoSEQ multiplex PCR was the method, and the copy in TCRdb shows in-frame clones only, minus some. The sample gives some 74,000 clones, around 80% of which show up once; about 5% is in the top ten. Specimen: CD4+ or CD8+ T cells sorted from blood, collected in a trial of the OX40 agonist ivuxolimab. The chain is built from TRBV2 and TRBJ1-2, with 7 bases lining up with TRBD1. This TCR was sampled from an adult with an advanced solid tumor such as melanoma, head and neck, liver or kidney cancer. The CDR3 nucleotides are TGTGCCAGCAAAAGGGACAGCTGGGGCTACACCTTC. It encodes CASKRDSWGYTF.